Listed here are 17 T cell receptor beta chains from one sample, sequenced in a study of T cells in Graves' hyperthyroidism and ophthalmopathy. What was amplified from RNA transcripts were TCR beta CDR3 regions. HTBI primers were used for first-round RT-PCR of the TCR CDR3. Using its own MiXCR run on the multiplex PCR reads, TCRdb lists one record per CDR3 protein. Found here are roughly 96,000 distinct CDR3 sequences, 51% of them singletons; the top ten hold 25% to 30%. The sequencing sample was made of blood. These TCRs come from a middle-aged woman with Graves' hyperthyroidism.

This clonotype is a singleton in its sample. CDR3 nucleotides: TGTGCCAGCAGCCTACCTTTGGACACTGAAGCTTTCTTT. Translating gives CASSLPLDTEAFF. This chain uses TRBV7-9 with TRBJ1-1, with unresolved D. CDR1 and CDR2 from the germline V gene are SEHNR and FQNEAQ (reference sequence). This CDR3 has 13 residues. Deletions cut 5 bases from V and 3 bases from J, with 10 bases between.

In regard to this clonotype: Given the absence of the conserved phenylalanine or tryptophan at the CDR3 end, a read error is likely. No DNA is shown, since the ends of the CDR3 on it are uncertain; the CDR3 is the one TCRdb lists. V is TRBV5-1 and J is TRBJ2-6. The germline V gene has CDR1 SGHRS and CDR2 YFSETQ. Termini included, the CDR3 measures 8 amino acids. The CDR3 sequence is CASSPSFK.

A note on this clonotype: The junction differs from germline at one of its ends, possibly a read error. The chain uses TRBV7-8 and TRBJ2-2; no definite D call. The CDR3 has 12 residues. The germline gives CDR1 SGHVS, CDR2 FQNEAQ. The CDR3 here is CAGSVLTGELFF. For the CDR3, the DNA is TGTGCCGGCAGCGTACTAACCGGGGAGCTGTTTTTT.

This chain uses TRBV29-1 with TRBJ2-1; D perhaps matches TRBD2 (5 bases). CDR3 size: 10 residues. V was cut by 5 bases and J by 8 bases, with 7 bases left in between. Germline assignment: CDR1 SQVTM and CDR2 ANQGSEA. In DNA, the CDR3 is TGCAGCGTTCGGGATTATGAGCAGTTCTTC. Translation gives CSVRDYEQFF.

This clonotype showed up many times. In nucleotides, the CDR3 is TGCGCCAGCAGCTATCGGGACATGAACTATGGCTACACCTTC. Translation: CASSYRDMNYGYTF. The V gene is TRBV5-1, the J gene TRBJ1-2; D may be TRBD1 (6 bases). Trimming pared 3 bases from V and 2 bases from J, leaving 11 bases between. Germline loops: CDR1 SGHRS, CDR2 YFSETQ. There are 14 residues in the CDR3.

This rearrangement joins TRBV29-1 to TRBJ1-1; the D gene is possibly TRBD1 (6 bases). Germline V lookup: CDR1 SQVTM, CDR2 ANQGSEA. Deletions cut 8 bases from V and 4 bases from J, with 17 bases between. The CDR3 has 13 residues. Here the CDR3 DNA reads TGCAGCTTATACGGCAGGGGTTCCACTGAAGCTTTCTTT. Translation gives CSLYGRGSTEAFF.

There are a few counts of this clonotype. The chain uses TRBV29-1 and TRBJ2-6, with D possibly TRBD1 on 6 matching bases. The V gene's germline CDR1 is SQVTM and CDR2 ANQGSEA. The CDR3 length is 14 residues. V lost 3 bases to trimming and J lost 4 bases, with 10 bases between them. The DNA of the CDR3 is TGCAGCGTTGAGCGAGGACAGGGGGCCAACGTCCTGACTTTC. Its translation is CSVERGQGANVLTF.

On this clonotype itself: At one boundary the junction diverges from the germline segment, which might be a read error. The chain links TRBV10-3 to TRBJ2-5; possible D gene TRBD2, 7 bases. From germline, CDR1 is ENHRY and CDR2 SYGVKD. The CDR3 covers 13 residues. The CDR3 DNA reads TGTGCTATCAGTGAGGGGGGGAATCAGCCCCAGTACTTC. This translates into CAISEGGNQPQYF.

This clonotype showed up many times. The V gene is TRBV19, the J gene TRBJ2-2, with 8 bases identical to TRBD2. Per germline, CDR1 LNHDA and CDR2 SQIVND (reference sequence). CDR3 length: 14 amino acids. J lost 4 bases, V lost 5 bases, and 3 bases had no gene match. The CDR3: CASSVTSGTGELFF. CDR3 nucleotide sequence: TGTGCCAGTAGTGTAACTAGCGGCACCGGGGAGCTGTTTTTT. Using reference TRBV19 and TRBJ2-2 for the parts outside the CDR3, the full variable domain is DGGITQSPKYLFRKEGQNVTLSCEQNLNHDAMYWYRQDPGQGLRLIYYSQIVNDFQKGDIAEGYSVSREKKESFPLTVTSAQKNPTAFYLCASSVTSGTGELFFGEGSRLTVL.

The rearrangement uses TRBV5-1 and TRBJ2-7, with D perhaps being TRBD1 or TRBD2 (5 bases each). The germline gives CDR1 SGHRS, CDR2 YFSETQ. The CDR3 spans 14 residues. V dropped 2 bases and J dropped 2 bases, with 11 bases sitting between them. CDR3 region: CASSLTGGTYEQYF. The CDR3 coding sequence is TGCGCCAGCAGCTTAACAGGAGGAACCTACGAGCAGTACTTC.

Regarding this clonotype: At one end the junction does not follow the germline gene, possibly because of a read error. This chain joins TRBV15 and TRBJ2-7, with D possibly matching TRBD2 (5 bases). CDR3 length: 14 amino acids. Germline V gene lookup returns CDR1 LNHNV and CDR2 YYDKDF (reference sequence). CDR3 loop: CATSREAQIYERYF. CDR3 coding DNA: TGTGCCACCAGCAGGGAGGCCCAGATCTACGAGCGGTACTTC.

This chain connects TRBV2 to TRBJ2-7; D is undetermined. There are 13 residues in the CDR3. V shed 6 bases and J shed 0 bases, with 9 bases lying between them. Germline loops: CDR1 SNHLY, CDR2 FYNNEI. The CDR3 loop is CASSLDCSYEQYF. In DNA form, the CDR3 reads TGTGCCAGCAGCTTAGATTGCTCCTACGAGCAGTACTTC.

This clonotype appeared many times. The rearrangement links TRBV18 to TRBJ2-5; no clear D. The germline V and J ends were trimmed by 7 bases and 4 bases, with 13 bases remaining between them. The CDR3 contains 13 residues. The V gene's germline CDR1 is KGHSH and CDR2 LQKENI. For the CDR3, the DNA is TGTGCCAGCTGCCCCCCGACGGGAGAGACCCAGTACTTC. As protein: CASCPPTGETQYF. The variable domain in full, completed from reference TRBV18 and TRBJ2-5, reads NAGVMQNPRHLVRRRGQEARLRCSPMKGHSHVYWYRQLPEEGLKFMVYLQKENIIDESGMPKERFSAEFPKEGPSILRIQQVVRGDSAAYFCASCPPTGETQYFGPGTRLLVL.

V and J are TRBV10-3 and TRBJ1-3, with D unresolved. This CDR3 has 13 residues. Per the germline V gene, CDR1 is ENHRY and CDR2 is SYGVKD. Between the trimmed V and J ends, which lost 4 bases and 11 bases, there was a span of 15 bases. The CDR3: CAISAGSGSSIYF. The CDR3 bases are TGTGCCATCAGTGCGGGTAGCGGGAGCTCCATATATTTT.

The V call is TRBV12-3 or TRBV12-4, the J call TRBJ2-5; 11 bases align to TRBD2. CDR3 length: 16 residues. The V and J ends lost 7 bases and 6 bases, in that order; junction bases with no gene match: 13. CDR3 nucleotides: TGTGCCAGCATCGGCCTAGCGGGGGGAGCCAAGAAGACCCAGTACTTC. Protein product: CASIGLAGGAKKTQYF.

The chain links TRBV7-9 to TRBJ1-1; a weak D match, TRBD1 (5 bases). V was pared by 7 bases and J by 5 bases, with 17 bases between. Germline CDR1 SEHNR, CDR2 FQNEAQ (reference sequence). The CDR3 consists of 14 residues. CDR3 loop: CASTPPWGGTEAFF. The CDR3 nucleotides read TGTGCCAGCACCCCGCCCTGGGGCGGAACTGAAGCTTTCTTT.

The chain's CDR3 is CAISSPLPQGNTGELFF. The CDR3 DNA reads TGTGCCATCAGCAGCCCGCTCCCACAGGGAAACACCGGGGAGCTGTTTTTT. The chain employs TRBV10-3 and TRBJ2-2; D is perhaps TRBD1 (6 bases). CDR3 length: 17 amino acids. Germline V gives CDR1 ENHRY, CDR2 SYGVKD. Trimming took 6 bases from V and 2 from J, leaving 19 bases between them.